The 12 T cell receptor beta chains below come from one sample, sequenced in a study of blood T cell repertoires in COVID-19. Clones were sequenced by immunoSEQ multiplex PCR, and TCRdb holds only the in-frame ones, with some missing. The sample carries roughly 68,000 clones, approximately 90% recorded once. Sequencing was performed on peripheral blood. The receptors were sampled from a woman aged 45-65 years with COVID-19, enrolled during active disease.

The chain links TRBV6-2 or TRBV6-3 to TRBJ2-1, with a weak D call TRBD2 (5 bases). This CDR3 comprises 16 residues. The V gene's germline CDR1 is MNHEY and CDR2 SVGEGT. V dropped 2 bases and J dropped 8 bases, with 19 bases sitting between them. The CDR3 DNA reads TGTGCCAGCAGTTACCTCGGCGGGTTACTGTACGATGAGCAGTTCTTC. This gives the protein CASSYLGGLLYDEQFF.

The V gene is TRBV28, the J gene TRBJ1-5; 8 nucleotides agree with TRBD1. This CDR3 spans 14 amino acids. Germline V gives CDR1 MDHEN, CDR2 SYDVKM. V lost 5 bases to trimming and J lost 1 base; unmatched junction nucleotides: 1. DNA of the CDR3: TGTGCCAGCAGTGACAGGGGAAGCAATCAGCCCCAGCATTTT. As protein: CASSDRGSNQPQHF.

The chain couples TRBV27 to TRBJ2-7, with D perhaps matching TRBD1 (6 bases). CDR1 is MNHEY and CDR2 is SMNVEV in the germline V gene (reference sequence). The CDR3 loop spans 12 amino acids. The germline V and J ends were trimmed by 10 bases and 3 bases, with 13 bases remaining between them. The CDR3 loop reads CATRTEFYEQYF. The CDR3 DNA follows: TGTGCCACCCGGACAGAATTCTACGAGCAGTACTTC.

Only a few counts were recorded for this clone. The J gene is TRBJ1-6, the V gene TRBV21-1. TRBV21-1 is noted as a pseudogene. The CDR3 runs 15 residues. CDR3 sequence: CASSTLKFTGSPLHF. The CDR3 coding sequence is TGTGCCAGCAGCACGTTGAAATTCACCGGTTCACCCCTCCACTTT.

The V and J genes are TRBV3-1 (or the pseudogene TRBV3-2) and TRBJ2-7; D might be TRBD1 (6 bases). Germline lookup yields CDR1 LGHDT and CDR2 YNNKEL (reference sequence). The V gene lost 5 bases and the J gene lost 9 bases, with 14 bases spanning the gap. The CDR3 is made up of 12 amino acids. The CDR3 region is CASSSTGVGQYF. The CDR3, as DNA: TGTGCCAGCAGCTCGACAGGAGTAGGGCAGTACTTC.

This clone has only one observation. The chain joins TRBV7-9 to TRBJ1-6; D gene uncertain. The length of the CDR3 is 14 residues. Trimming took off 2 bases at V and 7 bases at J, with 9 bases between the two ends. Germline V gives CDR1 SEHNR, CDR2 FQNEAQ (reference sequence). CDR3: CASSLPVWNSPLHF. As DNA, the CDR3 is TGTGCCAGCAGCTTACCGGTGTGGAATTCACCCCTCCACTTT.

This clone came up a few times. The rearrangement uses TRBV11-3 and TRBJ2-1; 9 nucleotides align to TRBD1. V shed 4 bases, J shed 5 bases, and the junction held 9 bases outside the gene matches. CDR1 is SGHNT, CDR2 YENEEA, per germline. This CDR3 is built from 16 residues. The CDR3 sequence: CASSSSIRTGDNEQFF. Here the CDR3 DNA reads TGTGCCAGCAGCTCTTCCATTCGGACAGGGGACAATGAGCAGTTCTTC. The complete variable domain, with remaining parts taken from reference TRBV11-3 and TRBJ2-1, reads EAGVVQSPRYKIIEKKQPVAFWCNPISGHNTLYWYLQNLGQGPELLIRYENEEAVDDSQLPKDRFSAERLKGVDSTLKIQPAELGDSAVYLCASSSSIRTGDNEQFFGPGTRLTVL.

This clone has a handful of counts. V usage is TRBV19 and J usage is TRBJ1-2; the match to TRBD1 covers 7 bases. Trimming cost V 5 bases and J 8 bases; bases outside gene matches: 8. The CDR3 loop spans 13 amino acids. The germline V gene encodes CDR1 LNHDA and CDR2 SQIVND (reference sequence). The CDR3 is CASSRGQAEGYTF. The DNA for the CDR3 is TGTGCCAGTAGTCGCGGACAGGCGGAGGGCTACACCTTC.

The chain has TRBV7-2 and TRBJ2-2; TRBD2 aligns across 7 bases. The CDR3 runs 13 residues. CDR1 SGHTA and CDR2 FQGNSA come from the germline V gene. After removal of 11 bases from V and 6 bases from J, the junction contained 9 bases not matched to a gene. The CDR3 coding sequence is TGTGCCGTCAGTGGGAGGGCCGCCGGGGAGCTGTTTTTT. Amino acid sequence: CAVSGRAAGELFF.

The rearrangement links TRBV7-2 to TRBJ2-7, with 7 positions matching TRBD2. The germline CDR1 and CDR2 sequences are SGHTA and FQGNSA. The CDR3 length is 16 residues. Trimming cost V 5 bases and J 0 bases; bases outside gene matches: 10. CDR3 amino acids: CASSTVAGASSYEQYF. The CDR3 nucleotides are TGTGCCAGCAGCACCGTAGCGGGCGCTAGCTCCTACGAGCAGTACTTC.

The rearrangement links TRBV5-1 to TRBJ2-3; 7 bases fit TRBD2. Germline V gene sequence: CDR1 SGHRS, CDR2 YFSETQ. Losses at the gene ends were 0 bases for V and 2 bases for J; bases not matched to a gene: 9. This CDR3 has 17 residues. The CDR3 protein is CASSLDPSSGDTDTQYF. CDR3 nucleotide sequence: TGCGCCAGCAGCTTGGACCCATCTAGCGGCGACACAGATACGCAGTATTTT.

V and J are TRBV28 and TRBJ1-3; D is ambiguous. The CDR3 sequence is 14 residues long. Trimming cost V 7 bases and J 8 bases, with 18 bases left between them. The V gene's germline CDR1 is MDHEN and CDR2 SYDVKM. The CDR3 DNA reads TGTGCCAGCACCCAGCCCAGCCGGCGGTACACCATATATTTT. It specifies CASTQPSRRYTIYF.